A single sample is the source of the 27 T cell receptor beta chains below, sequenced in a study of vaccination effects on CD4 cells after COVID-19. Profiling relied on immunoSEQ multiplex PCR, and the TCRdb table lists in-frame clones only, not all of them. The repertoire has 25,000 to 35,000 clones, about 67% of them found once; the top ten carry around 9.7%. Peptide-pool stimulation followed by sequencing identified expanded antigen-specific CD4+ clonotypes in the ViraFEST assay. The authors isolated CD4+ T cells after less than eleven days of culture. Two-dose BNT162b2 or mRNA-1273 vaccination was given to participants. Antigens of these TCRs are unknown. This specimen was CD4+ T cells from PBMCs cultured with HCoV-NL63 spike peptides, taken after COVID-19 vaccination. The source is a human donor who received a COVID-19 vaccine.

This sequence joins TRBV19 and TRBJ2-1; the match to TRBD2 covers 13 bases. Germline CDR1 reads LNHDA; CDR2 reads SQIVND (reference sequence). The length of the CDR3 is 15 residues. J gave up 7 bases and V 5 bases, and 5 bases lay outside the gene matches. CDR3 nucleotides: TGTGCCAGTAGTCCCACTAGCGGGAGGGTAAATGAGCAGTTCTTC. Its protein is CASSPTSGRVNEQFF. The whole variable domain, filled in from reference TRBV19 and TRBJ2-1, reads DGGITQSPKYLFRKEGQNVTLSCEQNLNHDAMYWYRQDPGQGLRLIYYSQIVNDFQKGDIAEGYSVSREKKESFPLTVTSAQKNPTAFYLCASSPTSGRVNEQFFGPGTRLTVL.

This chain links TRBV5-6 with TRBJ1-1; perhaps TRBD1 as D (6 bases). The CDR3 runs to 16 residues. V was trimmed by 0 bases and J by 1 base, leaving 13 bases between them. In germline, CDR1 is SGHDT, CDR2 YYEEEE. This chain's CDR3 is CASSLGSGRGNTEAFF. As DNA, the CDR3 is TGTGCCAGCAGCTTGGGCTCTGGCAGGGGGAACACTGAAGCTTTCTTT. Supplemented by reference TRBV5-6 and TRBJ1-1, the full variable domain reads DAGVTQSPTHLIKTRGQQVTLRCSPKSGHDTVSWYQQALGQGPQFIFQYYEEEERQRGNFPDRFSGHQFPNYSSELNVNALLLGDSALYLCASSLGSGRGNTEAFFGQGTRLTVV.

The CDR3 DNA follows: TGTGCCAGCAGCTTATTTGGTCTCACAGATACGCAGTATTTT. Its protein product is CASSLFGLTDTQYF. The rearrangement joins TRBV7-2 to TRBJ2-3; the D is unclear. Trimming took 2 bases from V and 2 from J, leaving 8 bases between them. The CDR3 length is 14 residues. Germline V gives CDR1 SGHTA, CDR2 FQGNSA.

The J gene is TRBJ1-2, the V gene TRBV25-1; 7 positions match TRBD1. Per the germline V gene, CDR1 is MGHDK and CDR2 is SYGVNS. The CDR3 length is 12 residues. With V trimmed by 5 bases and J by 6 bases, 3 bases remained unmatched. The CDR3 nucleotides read TGTGCCAGCAGTTTTCAGGGGGATGGCTACACCTTC. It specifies CASSFQGDGYTF.

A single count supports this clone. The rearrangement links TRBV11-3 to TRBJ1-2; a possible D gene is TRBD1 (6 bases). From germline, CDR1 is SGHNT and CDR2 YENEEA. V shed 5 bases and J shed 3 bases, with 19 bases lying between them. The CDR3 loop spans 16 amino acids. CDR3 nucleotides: TGTGCCAGCAGCCCGGAGGCCAGGGGCTCGGACTATGGCTACACCTTC. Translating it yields CASSPEARGSDYGYTF.

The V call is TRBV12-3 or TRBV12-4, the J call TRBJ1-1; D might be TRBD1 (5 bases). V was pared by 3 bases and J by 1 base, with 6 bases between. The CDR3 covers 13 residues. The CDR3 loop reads CASSLGGNTEAFF. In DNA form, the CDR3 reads TGTGCCAGCAGTTTGGGGGGGAACACTGAAGCTTTCTTT.

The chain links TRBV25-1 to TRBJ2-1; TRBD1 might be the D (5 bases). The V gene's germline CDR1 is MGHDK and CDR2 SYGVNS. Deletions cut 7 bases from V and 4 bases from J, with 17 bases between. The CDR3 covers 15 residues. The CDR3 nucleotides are TGTGCCAGCACAGGGTCCGAACACCCGTACAATGAGCAGTTCTTC. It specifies CASTGSEHPYNEQFF. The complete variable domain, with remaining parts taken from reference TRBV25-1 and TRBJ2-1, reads EADIYQTPRYLVIGTGKKITLECSQTMGHDKMYWYQQDPGMELHLIHYSYGVNSTEKGDLSSESTVSRIRTEHFPLTLESARPSHTSQYLCASTGSEHPYNEQFFGPGTRLTVL.

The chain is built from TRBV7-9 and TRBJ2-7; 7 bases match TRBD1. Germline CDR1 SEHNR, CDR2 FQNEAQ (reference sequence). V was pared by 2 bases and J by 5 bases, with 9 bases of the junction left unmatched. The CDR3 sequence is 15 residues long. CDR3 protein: CASSLRGQAGHEQYF. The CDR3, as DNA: TGTGCCAGCAGCTTACGTGGACAGGCCGGACACGAGCAGTACTTC.

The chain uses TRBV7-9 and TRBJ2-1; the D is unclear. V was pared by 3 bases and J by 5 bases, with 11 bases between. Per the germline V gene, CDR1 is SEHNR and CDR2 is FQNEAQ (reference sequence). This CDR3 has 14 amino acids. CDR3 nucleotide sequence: TGTGCCAGCAGCTTCGACCGGATCGACAATGAGCAGTTCTTC. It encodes CASSFDRIDNEQFF.

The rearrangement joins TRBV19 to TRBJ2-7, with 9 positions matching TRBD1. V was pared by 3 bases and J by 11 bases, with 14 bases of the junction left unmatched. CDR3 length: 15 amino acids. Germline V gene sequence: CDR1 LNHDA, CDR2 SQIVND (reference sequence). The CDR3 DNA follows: TGTGCCAGTAGTATGCGCGGACAGGGGACCACCCCCGAGTACTTC. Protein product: CASSMRGQGTTPEYF.

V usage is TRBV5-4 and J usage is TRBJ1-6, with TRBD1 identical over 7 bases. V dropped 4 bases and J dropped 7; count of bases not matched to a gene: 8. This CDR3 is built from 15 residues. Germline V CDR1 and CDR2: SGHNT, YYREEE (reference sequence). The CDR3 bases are TGTGCCAGCAGCCTCTCCGGGACAGCAAATTCACCCCTCCACTTT. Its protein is CASSLSGTANSPLHF.

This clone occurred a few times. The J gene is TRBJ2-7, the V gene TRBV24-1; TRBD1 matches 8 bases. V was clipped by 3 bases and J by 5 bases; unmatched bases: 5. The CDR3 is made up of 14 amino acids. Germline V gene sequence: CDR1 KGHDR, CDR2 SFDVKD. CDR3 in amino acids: CATSDGQGSHEQYF. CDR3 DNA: TGTGCCACCAGTGATGGACAGGGAAGTCACGAGCAGTACTTC.

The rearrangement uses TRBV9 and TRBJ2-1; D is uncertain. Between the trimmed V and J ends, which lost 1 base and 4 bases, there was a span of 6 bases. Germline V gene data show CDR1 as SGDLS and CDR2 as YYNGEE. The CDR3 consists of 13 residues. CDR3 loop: CASSVSGYNEQFF. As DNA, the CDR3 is TGTGCCAGCAGCGTAAGTGGGTACAATGAGCAGTTCTTC.

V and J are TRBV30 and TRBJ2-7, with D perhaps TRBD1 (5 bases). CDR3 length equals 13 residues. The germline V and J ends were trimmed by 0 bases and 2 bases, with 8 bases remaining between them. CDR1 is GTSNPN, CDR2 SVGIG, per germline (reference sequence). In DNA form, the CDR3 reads TGTGCCTGGAGTGTACCAGGGCCCTACGAGCAGTACTTC. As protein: CAWSVPGPYEQYF.

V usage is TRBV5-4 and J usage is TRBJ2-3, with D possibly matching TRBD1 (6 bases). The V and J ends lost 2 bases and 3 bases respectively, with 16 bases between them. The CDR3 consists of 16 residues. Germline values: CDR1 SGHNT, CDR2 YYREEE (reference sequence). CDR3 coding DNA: TGTGCCAGCAGCTTAGAAACAGGGCCGAGGACAGATACGCAGTATTTT. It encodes CASSLETGPRTDTQYF. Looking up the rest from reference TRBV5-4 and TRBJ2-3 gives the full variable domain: ETGVTQSPTHLIKTRGQQVTLRCSSQSGHNTVSWYQQALGQGPQFIFQYYREEENGRGNFPPRFSGLQFPNYSSELNVNALELDDSALYLCASSLETGPRTDTQYFGPGTRLTVL.

Written as DNA, the CDR3 is TGTGCCAGCAGCCAAGTCGGAGGTCAGCCCCAGCATTTT. Its translation is CASSQVGGQPQHF. This chain uses TRBV3-1 (or the pseudogene TRBV3-2) with TRBJ1-5; D is ambiguous. Per germline, CDR1 LGHDT and CDR2 YNNKEL (reference sequence). The CDR3 consists of 13 residues. The V and J ends lost 1 base and 6 bases respectively, with 7 bases between them.

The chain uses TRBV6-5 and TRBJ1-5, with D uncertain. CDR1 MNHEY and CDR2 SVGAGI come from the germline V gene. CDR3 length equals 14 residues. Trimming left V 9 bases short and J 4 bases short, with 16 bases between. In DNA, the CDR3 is TGTGCCAGTAGCTCGGGAAGTGGGAATCAGCCCCAGCATTTT. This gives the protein CASSSGSGNQPQHF.

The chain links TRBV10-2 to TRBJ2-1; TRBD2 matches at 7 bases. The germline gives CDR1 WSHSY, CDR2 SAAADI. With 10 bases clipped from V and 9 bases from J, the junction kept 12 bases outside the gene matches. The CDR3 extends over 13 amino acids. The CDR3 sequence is CATSLGGTGEQFF. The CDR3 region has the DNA TGCGCCACCTCCCTCGGGGGGACGGGTGAGCAGTTCTTC.

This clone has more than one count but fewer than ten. The CDR3 coding sequence is TGTGCCAGCAGTGTCATGACAGGGCCCAATGAGCAGTTCTTC. It codes for CASSVMTGPNEQFF. The rearrangement joins TRBV2 to TRBJ2-1; the match to TRBD1 covers 7 bases. CDR1 is SNHLY and CDR2 is FYNNEI in the germline V gene. The CDR3 contains 14 residues. Germline trimming cut 4 bases from V and 6 bases from J; bases unmatched to any gene: 6.

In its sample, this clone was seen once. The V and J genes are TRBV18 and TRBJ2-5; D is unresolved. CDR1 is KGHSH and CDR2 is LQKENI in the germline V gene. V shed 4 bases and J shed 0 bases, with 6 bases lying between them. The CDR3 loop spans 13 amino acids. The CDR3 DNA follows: TGTGCCAGCTCACATGGACACCAAGAGACCCAGTACTTC. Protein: CASSHGHQETQYF.

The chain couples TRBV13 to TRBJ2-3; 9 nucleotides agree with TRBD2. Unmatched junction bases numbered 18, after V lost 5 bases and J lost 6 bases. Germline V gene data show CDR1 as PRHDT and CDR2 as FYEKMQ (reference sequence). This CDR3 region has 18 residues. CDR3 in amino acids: CASSPPSLAGATGDTQYF. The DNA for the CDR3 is TGTGCCAGCAGCCCTCCTTCCTTAGCGGGAGCAACCGGTGATACGCAGTATTTT.

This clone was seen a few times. CDR3 sequence (DNA): TGCGCCAGCAGCCCTCTAGCGGGGAACACCGGGGAGCTGTTTTTT. Translating gives CASSPLAGNTGELFF. V is TRBV5-1 and J is TRBJ2-2, with 8 bases matching TRBD2. The J segment lost 1 base and the V segment lost 4 bases, leaving 3 bases of the junction unmatched. The germline CDR1 and CDR2 sequences are SGHRS and YFSETQ. This CDR3 has 15 amino acids.

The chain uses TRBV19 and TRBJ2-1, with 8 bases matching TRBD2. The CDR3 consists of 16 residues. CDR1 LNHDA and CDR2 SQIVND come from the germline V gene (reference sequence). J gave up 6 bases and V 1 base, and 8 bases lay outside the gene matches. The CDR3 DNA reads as TGTGCCAGTAGTATAGGGCGGGGGGCGCGTAGCAATGAGCAGTTCTTC. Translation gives CASSIGRGARSNEQFF.

The CDR3, as DNA: TGTGCCAGCAGCCAAGATGCAGGAAAATACAATGAGCAGTTCTTC. Its translation: CASSQDAGKYNEQFF. V and J are TRBV4-2 and TRBJ2-1; no definite D call. Germline CDR1 LGHNA, CDR2 YNFKEQ. The V and J ends lost 0 bases and 4 bases respectively, with 10 bases between them. The CDR3 runs 15 residues.

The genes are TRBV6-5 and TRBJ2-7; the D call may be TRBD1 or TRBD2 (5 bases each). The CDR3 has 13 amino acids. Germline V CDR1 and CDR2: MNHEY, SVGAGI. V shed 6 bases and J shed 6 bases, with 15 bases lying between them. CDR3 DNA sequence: TGTGCCAGCAGAGACCCGGGACGCGGCGAGCAGTACTTC. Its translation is CASRDPGRGEQYF.

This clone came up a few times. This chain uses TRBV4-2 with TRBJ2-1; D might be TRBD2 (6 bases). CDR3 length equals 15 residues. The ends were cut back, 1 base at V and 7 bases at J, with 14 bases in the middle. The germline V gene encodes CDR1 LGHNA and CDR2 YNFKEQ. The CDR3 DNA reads TGTGCCAGCAGCCAAGCTCTAGCGATGACGAATGAGCAGTTCTTC. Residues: CASSQALAMTNEQFF.

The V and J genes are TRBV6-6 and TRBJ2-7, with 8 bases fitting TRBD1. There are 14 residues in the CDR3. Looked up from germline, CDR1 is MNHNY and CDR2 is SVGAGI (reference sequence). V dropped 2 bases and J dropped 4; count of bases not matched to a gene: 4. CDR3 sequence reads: CASSYPGQAYEQYF. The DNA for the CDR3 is TGTGCCAGCAGTTACCCGGGACAGGCATACGAGCAGTACTTC.